This T cell receptor beta chain was identified in a study of technical replicates of blood from a handful of donors. The CDR3 covers 14 residues. Germline CDR1 reads MDHEN; CDR2 reads SYDVKM. V lost 3 bases to trimming and J lost 2 bases, with 9 bases between them. Clones were sequenced by immunoSEQ multiplex PCR, and TCRdb holds only the in-frame ones, with some missing. The sample holds approximately 88,000 clones; about 96% are singletons and the top ten take approximately 0.32%. The TCR sequence derives from a human donor in good health. The specimen sequenced was T cells isolated from PBMCs. V usage is TRBV28 and J usage is TRBJ2-3, with D perhaps matching TRBD1 (5 bases). The CDR3 is CASSLGPYTDTQYF. The CDR3 DNA sequence: TGTGCCAGCAGTTTGGGGCCCTACACAGATACGCAGTATTTT.